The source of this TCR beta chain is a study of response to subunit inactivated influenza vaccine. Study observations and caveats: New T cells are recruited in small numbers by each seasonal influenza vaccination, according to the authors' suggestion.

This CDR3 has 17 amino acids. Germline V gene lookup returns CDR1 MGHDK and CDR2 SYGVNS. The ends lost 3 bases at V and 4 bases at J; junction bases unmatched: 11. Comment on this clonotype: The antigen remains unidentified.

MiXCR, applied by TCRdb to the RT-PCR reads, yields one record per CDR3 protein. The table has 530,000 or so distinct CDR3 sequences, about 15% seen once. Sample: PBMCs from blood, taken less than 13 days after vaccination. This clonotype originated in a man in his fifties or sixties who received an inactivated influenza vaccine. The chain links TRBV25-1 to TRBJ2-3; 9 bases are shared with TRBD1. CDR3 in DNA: TGTGCCAGCAGTGACCCCGCCGGGACAGGGAGGCCAGATACGCAGTATTTT. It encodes CASSDPAGTGRPDTQYF.